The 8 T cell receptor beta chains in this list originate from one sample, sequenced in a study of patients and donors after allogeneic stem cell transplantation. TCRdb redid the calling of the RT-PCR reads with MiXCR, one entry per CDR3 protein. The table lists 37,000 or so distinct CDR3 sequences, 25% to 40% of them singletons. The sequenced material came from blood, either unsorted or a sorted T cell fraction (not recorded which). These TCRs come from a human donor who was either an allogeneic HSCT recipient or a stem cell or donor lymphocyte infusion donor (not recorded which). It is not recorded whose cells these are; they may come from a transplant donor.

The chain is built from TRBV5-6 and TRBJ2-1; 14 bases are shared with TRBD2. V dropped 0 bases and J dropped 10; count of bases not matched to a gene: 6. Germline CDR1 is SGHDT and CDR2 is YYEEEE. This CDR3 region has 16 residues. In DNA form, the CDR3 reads TGTGCCAGCAGCTTGGAGGGACTAGCGGGAGTCTGGGAGCAGTTCTTC. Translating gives CASSLEGLAGVWEQFF.

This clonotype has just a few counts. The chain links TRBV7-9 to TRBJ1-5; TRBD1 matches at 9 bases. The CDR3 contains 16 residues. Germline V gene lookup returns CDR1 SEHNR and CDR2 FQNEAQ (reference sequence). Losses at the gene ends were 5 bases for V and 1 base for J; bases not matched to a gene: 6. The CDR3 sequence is CASSPGQGESNQPQHF. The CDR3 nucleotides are TGTGCCAGCAGCCCGGGACAGGGTGAGAGCAATCAGCCCCAGCATTTT.

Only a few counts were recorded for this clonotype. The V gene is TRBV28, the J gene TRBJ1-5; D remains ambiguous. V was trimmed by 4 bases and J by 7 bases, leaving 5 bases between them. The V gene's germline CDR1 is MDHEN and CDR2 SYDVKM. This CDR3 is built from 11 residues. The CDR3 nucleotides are TGTGCCAGCAGTTCAGCGCAGCCCCAGCATTTT. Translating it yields CASSSAQPQHF.

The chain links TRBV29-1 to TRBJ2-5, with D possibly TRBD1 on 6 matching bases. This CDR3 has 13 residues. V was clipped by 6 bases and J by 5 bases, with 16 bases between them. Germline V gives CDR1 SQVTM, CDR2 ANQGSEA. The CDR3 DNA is TGCAGCGTCTCAGGGGCGTTAGGGGAGACCCAGTACTTC. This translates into CSVSGALGETQYF.

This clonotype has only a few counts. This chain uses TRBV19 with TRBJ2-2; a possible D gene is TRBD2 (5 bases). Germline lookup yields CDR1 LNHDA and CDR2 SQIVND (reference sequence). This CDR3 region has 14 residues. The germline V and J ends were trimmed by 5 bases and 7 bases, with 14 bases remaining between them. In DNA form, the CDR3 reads TGTGCCAGTAGTCCCCGGGAAGGACGCGGGGAGCTGTTTTTT. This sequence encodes CASSPREGRGELFF.

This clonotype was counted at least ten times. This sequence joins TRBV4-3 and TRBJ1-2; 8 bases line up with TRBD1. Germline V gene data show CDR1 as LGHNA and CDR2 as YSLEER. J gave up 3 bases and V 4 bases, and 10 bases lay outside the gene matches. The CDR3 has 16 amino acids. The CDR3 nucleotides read TGCGCCAGCAGCCGAAAGGCAGGGGGCCCCTACTATGGCTACACCTTC. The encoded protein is CASSRKAGGPYYGYTF.

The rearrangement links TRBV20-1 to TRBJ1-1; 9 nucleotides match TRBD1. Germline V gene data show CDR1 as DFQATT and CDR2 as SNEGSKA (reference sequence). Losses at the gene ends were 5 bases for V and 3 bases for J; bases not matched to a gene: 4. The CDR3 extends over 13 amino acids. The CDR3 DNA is TGCAGTGCTCCTACAGGGGGCTACACTGAAGCTTTCTTT. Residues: CSAPTGGYTEAFF.

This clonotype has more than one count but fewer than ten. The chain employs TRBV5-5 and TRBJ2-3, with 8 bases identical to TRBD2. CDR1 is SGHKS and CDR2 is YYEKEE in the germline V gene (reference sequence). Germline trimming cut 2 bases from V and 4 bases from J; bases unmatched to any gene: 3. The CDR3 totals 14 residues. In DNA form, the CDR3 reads TGTGCCAGCAGCTTCCCAGCGGGGGCAGATACGCAGTATTTT. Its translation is CASSFPAGADTQYF.